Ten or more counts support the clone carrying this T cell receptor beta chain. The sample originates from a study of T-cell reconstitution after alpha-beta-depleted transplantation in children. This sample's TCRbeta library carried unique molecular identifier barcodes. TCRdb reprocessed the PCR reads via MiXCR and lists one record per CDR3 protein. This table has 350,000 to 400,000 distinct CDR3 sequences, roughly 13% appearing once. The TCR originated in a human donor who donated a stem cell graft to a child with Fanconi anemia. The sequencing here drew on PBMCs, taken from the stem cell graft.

The CDR3 DNA sequence: TGTGCCAGCAGGGTTGGTAGTAGGGCCACCGGGGAGCTGTTTTTT. Encoded protein: CASRVGSRATGELFF. The J gene is TRBJ2-2, the V gene TRBV2; D unresolved. Trimming took 6 bases from V and 4 from J, leaving 15 bases between them. In germline, CDR1 is SNHLY, CDR2 FYNNEI. CDR3 length: 15 amino acids.